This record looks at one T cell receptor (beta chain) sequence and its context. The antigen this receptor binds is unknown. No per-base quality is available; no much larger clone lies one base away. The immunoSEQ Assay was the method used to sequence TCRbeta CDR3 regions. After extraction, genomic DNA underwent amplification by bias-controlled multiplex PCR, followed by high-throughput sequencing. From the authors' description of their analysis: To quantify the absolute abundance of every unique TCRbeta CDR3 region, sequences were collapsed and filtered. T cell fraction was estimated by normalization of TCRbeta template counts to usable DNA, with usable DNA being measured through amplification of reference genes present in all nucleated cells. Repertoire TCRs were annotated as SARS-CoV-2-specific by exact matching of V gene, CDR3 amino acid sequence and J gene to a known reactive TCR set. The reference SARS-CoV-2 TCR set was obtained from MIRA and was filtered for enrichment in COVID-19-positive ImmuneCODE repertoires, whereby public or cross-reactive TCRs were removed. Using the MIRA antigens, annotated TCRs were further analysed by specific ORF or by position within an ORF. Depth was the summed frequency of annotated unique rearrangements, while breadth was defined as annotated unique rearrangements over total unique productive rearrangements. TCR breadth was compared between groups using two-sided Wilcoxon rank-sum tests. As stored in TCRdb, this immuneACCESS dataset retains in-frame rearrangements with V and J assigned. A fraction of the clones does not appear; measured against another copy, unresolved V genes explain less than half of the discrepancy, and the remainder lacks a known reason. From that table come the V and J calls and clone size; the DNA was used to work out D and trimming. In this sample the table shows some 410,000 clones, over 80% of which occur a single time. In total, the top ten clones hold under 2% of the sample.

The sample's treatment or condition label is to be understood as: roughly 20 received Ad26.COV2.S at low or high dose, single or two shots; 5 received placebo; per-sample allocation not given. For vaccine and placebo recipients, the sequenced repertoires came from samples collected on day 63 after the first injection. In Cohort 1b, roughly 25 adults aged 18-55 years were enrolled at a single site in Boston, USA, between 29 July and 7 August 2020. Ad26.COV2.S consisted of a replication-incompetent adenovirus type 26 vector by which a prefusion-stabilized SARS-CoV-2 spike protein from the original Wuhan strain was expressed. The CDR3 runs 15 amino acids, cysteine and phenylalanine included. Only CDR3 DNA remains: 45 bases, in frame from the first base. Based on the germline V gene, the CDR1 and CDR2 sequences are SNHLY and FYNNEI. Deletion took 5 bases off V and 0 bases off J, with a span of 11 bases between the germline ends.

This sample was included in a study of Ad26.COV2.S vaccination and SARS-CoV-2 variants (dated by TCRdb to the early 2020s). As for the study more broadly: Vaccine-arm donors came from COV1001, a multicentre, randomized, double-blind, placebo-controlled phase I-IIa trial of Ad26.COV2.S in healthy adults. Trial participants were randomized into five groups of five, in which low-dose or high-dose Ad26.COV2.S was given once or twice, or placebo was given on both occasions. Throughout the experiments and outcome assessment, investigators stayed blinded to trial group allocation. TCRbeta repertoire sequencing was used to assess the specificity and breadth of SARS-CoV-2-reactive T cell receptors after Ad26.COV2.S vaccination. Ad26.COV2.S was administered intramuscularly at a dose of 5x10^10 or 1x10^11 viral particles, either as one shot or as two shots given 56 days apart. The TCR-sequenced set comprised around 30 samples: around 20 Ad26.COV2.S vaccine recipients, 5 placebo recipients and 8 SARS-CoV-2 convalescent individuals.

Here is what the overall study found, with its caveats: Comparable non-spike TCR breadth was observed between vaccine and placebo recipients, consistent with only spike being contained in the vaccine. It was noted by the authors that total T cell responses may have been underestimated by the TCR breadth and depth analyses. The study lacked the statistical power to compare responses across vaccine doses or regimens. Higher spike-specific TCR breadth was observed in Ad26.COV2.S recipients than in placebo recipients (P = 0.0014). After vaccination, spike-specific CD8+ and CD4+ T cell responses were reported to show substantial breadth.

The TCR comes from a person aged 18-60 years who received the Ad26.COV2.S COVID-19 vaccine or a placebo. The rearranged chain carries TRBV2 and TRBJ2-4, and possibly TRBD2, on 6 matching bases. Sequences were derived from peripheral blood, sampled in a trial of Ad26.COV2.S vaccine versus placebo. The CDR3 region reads CASSPGGLAKNIQYF. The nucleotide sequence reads TGTGCCAGCAGTCCCGGGGGATTAGCCAAAAACATTCAGTACTTC.